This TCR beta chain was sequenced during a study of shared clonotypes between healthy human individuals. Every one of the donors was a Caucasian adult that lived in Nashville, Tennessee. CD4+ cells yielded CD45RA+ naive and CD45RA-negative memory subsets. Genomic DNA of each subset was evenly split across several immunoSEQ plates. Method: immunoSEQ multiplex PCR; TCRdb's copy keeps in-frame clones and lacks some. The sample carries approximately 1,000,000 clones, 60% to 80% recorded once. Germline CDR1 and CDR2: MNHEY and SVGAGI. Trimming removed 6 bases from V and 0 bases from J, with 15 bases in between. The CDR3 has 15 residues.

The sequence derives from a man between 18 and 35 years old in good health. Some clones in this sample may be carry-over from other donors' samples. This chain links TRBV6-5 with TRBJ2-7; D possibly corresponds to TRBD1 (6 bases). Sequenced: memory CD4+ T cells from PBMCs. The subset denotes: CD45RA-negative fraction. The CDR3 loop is CASSDRDKSSYEQYF. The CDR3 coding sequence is TGTGCCAGCAGCGACCGGGACAAGAGCTCCTACGAGCAGTACTTC.